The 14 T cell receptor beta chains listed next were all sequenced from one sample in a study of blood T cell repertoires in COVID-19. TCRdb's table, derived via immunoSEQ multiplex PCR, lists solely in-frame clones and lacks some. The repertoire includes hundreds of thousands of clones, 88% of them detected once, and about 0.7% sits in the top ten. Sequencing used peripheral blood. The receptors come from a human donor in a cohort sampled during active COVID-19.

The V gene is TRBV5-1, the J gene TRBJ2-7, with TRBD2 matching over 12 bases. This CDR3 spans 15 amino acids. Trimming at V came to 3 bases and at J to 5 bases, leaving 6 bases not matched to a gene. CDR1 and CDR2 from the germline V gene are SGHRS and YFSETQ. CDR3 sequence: CASSYATSGGDEQYF. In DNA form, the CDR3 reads TGCGCCAGCAGCTATGCGACTAGCGGGGGAGACGAGCAGTACTTC.

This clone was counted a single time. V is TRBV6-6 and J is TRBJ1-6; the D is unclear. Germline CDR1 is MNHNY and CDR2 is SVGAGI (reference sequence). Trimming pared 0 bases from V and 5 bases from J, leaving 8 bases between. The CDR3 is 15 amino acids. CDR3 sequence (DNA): TGTGCCAGCAGTTACTCGACTAGGCATAATTCACCCCTCCACTTT. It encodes CASSYSTRHNSPLHF.

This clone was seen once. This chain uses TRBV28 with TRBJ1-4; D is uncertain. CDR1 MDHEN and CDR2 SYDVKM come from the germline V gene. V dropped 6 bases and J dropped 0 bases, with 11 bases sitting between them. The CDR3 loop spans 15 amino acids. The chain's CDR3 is CASSPGRATNEKLFF. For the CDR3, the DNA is TGTGCCAGCAGCCCTGGGAGGGCAACTAATGAAAAACTGTTTTTT.

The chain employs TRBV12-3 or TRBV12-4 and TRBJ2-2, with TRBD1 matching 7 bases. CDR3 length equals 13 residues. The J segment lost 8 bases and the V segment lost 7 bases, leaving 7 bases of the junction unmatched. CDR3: CASNIMGQGELFF. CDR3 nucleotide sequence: TGTGCCAGCAACATTATGGGACAGGGGGAGCTGTTTTTT.

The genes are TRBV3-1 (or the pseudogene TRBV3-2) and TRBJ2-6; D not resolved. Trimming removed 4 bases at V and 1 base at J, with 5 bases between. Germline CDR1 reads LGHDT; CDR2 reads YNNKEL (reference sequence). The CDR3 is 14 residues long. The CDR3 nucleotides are TGTGCCAGCAGCCCCGGGTCTGGGGCCAACGTCCTGACTTTC. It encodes CASSPGSGANVLTF.

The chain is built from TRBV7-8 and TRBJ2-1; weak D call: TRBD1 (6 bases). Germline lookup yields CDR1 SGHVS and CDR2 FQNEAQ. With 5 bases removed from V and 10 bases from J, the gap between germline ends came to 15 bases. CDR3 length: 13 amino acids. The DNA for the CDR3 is TGTGCCAGCAGCGGACGCAGGGGAAGCGAGCAGTTCTTC. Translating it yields CASSGRRGSEQFF. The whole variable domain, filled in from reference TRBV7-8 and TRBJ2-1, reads GAGVSQSPRYKVAKRGQDVALRCDPISGHVSLFWYQQALGQGPEFLTYFQNEAQLDKSGLPSDRFFAERPEGSVSTLKIQRTQQEDSAVYLCASSGRRGSEQFFGPGTRLTVL.

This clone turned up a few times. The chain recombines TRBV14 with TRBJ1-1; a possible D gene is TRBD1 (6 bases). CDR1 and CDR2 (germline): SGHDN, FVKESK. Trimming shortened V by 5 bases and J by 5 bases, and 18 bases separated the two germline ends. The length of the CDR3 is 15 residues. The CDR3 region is CASSMLGGQETEAFF. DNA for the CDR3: TGTGCCAGCAGCATGTTAGGGGGTCAGGAGACTGAAGCTTTCTTT.

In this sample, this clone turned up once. The CDR3 nucleotides read TGTGCCAGCAGCCTAGGGGGCCTTCCAATGAGTGTCTTTTTT. The encoded protein is CASSLGGLPMSVFF. The gene calls are TRBV2 and TRBJ1-4, with 7 bases aligning to TRBD1. The length of the CDR3 is 14 residues. V was clipped by 6 bases and J by 17 bases; unmatched bases: 18. Looked up from germline, CDR1 is SNHLY and CDR2 is FYNNEI.

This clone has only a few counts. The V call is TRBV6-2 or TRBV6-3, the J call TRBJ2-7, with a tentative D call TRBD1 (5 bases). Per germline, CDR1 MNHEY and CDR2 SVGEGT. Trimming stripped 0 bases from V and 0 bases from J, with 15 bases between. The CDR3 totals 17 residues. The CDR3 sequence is CASSYSVVRGHSYEQYF. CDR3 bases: TGTGCCAGCAGTTACTCAGTCGTCCGAGGACACTCCTACGAGCAGTACTTC.

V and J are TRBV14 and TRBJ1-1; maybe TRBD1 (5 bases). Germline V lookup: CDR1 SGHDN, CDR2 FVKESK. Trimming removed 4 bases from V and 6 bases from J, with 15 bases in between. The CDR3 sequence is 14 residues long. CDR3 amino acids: CASSLLSEGAEAFF. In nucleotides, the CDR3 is TGTGCCAGCAGCCTCCTGAGCGAAGGGGCTGAAGCTTTCTTT.

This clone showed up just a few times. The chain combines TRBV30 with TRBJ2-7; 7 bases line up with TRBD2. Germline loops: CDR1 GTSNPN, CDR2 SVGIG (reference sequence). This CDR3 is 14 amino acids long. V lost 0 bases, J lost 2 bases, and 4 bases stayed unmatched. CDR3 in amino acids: CAWSVGGSPYEQYF. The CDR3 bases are TGTGCCTGGAGTGTAGGCGGGAGCCCCTACGAGCAGTACTTC.

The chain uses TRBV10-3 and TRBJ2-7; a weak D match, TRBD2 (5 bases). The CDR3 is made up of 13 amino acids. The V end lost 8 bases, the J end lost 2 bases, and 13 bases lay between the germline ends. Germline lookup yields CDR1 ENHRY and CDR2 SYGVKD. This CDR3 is CAIREQQTYEQYF. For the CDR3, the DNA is TGTGCCATCCGGGAACAGCAAACCTACGAGCAGTACTTC.

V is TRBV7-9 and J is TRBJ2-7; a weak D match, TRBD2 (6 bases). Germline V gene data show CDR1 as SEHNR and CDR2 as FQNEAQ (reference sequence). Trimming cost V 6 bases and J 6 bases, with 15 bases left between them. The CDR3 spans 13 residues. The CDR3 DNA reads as TGTGCCAGCAGGACGTCTGGGGGACTCGAGCAGTACTTC. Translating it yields CASRTSGGLEQYF.

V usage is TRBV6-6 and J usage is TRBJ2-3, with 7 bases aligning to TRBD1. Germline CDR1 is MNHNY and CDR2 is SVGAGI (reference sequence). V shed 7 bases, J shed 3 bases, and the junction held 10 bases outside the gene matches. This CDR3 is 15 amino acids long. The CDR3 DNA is TGTGCCAGCACCCCGACTCGACAGGGAACAGATACGCAGTATTTT. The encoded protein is CASTPTRQGTDTQYF.